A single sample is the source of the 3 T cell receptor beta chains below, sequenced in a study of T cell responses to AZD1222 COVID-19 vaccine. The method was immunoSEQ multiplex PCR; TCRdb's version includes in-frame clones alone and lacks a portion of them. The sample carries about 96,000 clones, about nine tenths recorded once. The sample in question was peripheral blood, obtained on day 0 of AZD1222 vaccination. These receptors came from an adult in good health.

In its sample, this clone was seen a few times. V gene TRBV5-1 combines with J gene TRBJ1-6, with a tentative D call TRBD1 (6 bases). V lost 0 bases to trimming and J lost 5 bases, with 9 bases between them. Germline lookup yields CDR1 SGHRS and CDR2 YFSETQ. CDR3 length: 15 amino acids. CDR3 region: CASSLAGVNNSPLHF. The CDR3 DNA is TGCGCCAGCAGCTTGGCAGGGGTCAATAATTCACCCCTCCACTTT.

DNA for the CDR3: TGTGCCAGCAGACAGAGGGACCCTTTGAACACTGAAGCTTTCTTT. Residues: CASRQRDPLNTEAFF. The chain links TRBV27 to TRBJ1-1; D might be TRBD1 (5 bases). V lost 6 bases and J 0 bases, leaving 14 bases between the germline ends. The CDR3 sequence is 15 residues long. The germline gives CDR1 MNHEY, CDR2 SMNVEV (reference sequence).

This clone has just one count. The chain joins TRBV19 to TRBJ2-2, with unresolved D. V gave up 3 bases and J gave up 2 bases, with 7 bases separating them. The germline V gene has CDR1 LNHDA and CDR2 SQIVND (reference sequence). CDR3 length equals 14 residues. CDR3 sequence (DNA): TGTGCCAGTAGTATTTGGCTTAACACCGGGGAGCTGTTTTTT. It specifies CASSIWLNTGELFF.